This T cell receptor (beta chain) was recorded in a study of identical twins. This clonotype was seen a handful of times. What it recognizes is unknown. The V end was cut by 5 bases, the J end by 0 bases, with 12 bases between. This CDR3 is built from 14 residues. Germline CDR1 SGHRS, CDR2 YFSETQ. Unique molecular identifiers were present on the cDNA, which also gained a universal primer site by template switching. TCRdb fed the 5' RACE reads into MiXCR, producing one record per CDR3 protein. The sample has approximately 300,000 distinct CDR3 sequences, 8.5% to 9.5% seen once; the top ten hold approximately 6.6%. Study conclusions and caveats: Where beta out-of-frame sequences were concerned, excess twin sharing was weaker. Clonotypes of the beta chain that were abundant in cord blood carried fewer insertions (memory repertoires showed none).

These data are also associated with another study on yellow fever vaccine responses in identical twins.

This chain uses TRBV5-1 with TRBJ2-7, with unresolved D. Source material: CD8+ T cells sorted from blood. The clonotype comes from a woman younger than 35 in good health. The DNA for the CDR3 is TGCGCCAGCAGTGAGACCATGAGCTCCTACGAGCAGTACTTC. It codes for CASSETMSSYEQYF. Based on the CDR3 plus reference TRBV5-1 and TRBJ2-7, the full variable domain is KAGVTQTPRYLIKTRGQQVTLSCSPISGHRSVSWYQQTPGQGLQFLFEYFSETQRNKGNFPGRFSGRQFSNSRSEMNVSTLELGDSALYLCASSETMSSYEQYFGPGTRLTVT.